This entry describes one T cell receptor (beta chain). Antigen specificity is unknown. The data originate from a study of a mutant IDH1 vaccine in newly diagnosed glioma. The overall study: Treated individuals were approximately 60% male and around 40% female, averaging about 41 years of age. Most patients had radiochemotherapy with temozolomide before enrollment; others had one alone. Findings and caveats of the study: Patients mounted vaccine-induced immune responses in just over 90% of cases. Whatever changes occurred in top peripheral T cell clonotypes seemed unrelated to pseudoprogression.

Documented time point: week 5, during vaccination. Vaccine doses each comprised 300 ug of mutant IDH1 20-mer peptide, with topical imiquimod. The CDR3 is 13 residues long. V lost 6 bases to trimming and J lost 5 bases; unmatched junction nucleotides: 5. The germline V gene has CDR1 MNHEY and CDR2 SVGAGI. Assay: immunoSEQ multiplex PCR; the TCRdb copy retains only in-frame clones and omits some. The sample holds around 56,000 clones, around 81% seen once. This rearrangement joins TRBV6-5 to TRBJ2-5; TRBD1 matches at 8 bases. This clonotype originated in a man in his thirties or forties with glioma. Sample: PBMCs, taken from a glioma patient whose treatment included an IDH1 peptide vaccine. The chain's CDR3 is CASRLQGVETQYF. In nucleotides, the CDR3 is TGTGCCAGCAGGTTACAGGGGGTCGAGACCCAGTACTTC.